These 24 T cell receptor beta chains originate from one sample sequenced in a study of shared clonotypes between healthy human individuals. Produced via immunoSEQ multiplex PCR; TCRdb's table is partial and in-frame only. The table shows 2 million to 2.5 million clones, with 93% occurring only once. Input material: naive CD4+ T cells from PBMCs. Subset given: CD45RA+ positively selected. The origin of the receptors is a man younger than 35 in good health. Some clones in this sample may be carry-over from other donors' samples.

V gene TRBV29-1 combines with J gene TRBJ2-3, with TRBD2 matching 10 bases. Germline CDR1 and CDR2: SQVTM and ANQGSEA. Trimming removed 6 bases from V and 3 bases from J; junction bases left unmatched: 6. This CDR3 is built from 14 residues. CDR3 sequence (DNA): TGCAGCGTCGCCTCTAGCGGGAGAACAGATACGCAGTATTTT. This sequence encodes CSVASSGRTDTQYF.

V gene TRBV7-9 combines with J gene TRBJ2-7, with 8 bases identical to TRBD1. This CDR3 contains 15 residues. V lost 1 base to trimming and J lost 6 bases; unmatched junction nucleotides: 8. From germline, CDR1 is SEHNR and CDR2 FQNEAQ (reference sequence). As DNA, the CDR3 is TGTGCCAGCAGCTTAGAACGACAGGGGATTATCGAGCAGTACTTC. Translation gives CASSLERQGIIEQYF.

This rearrangement joins TRBV6-1 to TRBJ1-3; D not resolved. This CDR3 is 14 amino acids long. The V and J ends lost 10 bases and 0 bases respectively, with 13 bases between them. The germline V gene has CDR1 MNHNS and CDR2 SASEGT. The CDR3, as DNA: TGTGCCACCCTGGTTTTACTCTCTGGAAACACCATATATTTT. The encoded protein is CATLVLLSGNTIYF.

V and J are TRBV27 and TRBJ2-1, with TRBD2 matching over 9 bases. V gave up 5 bases and J gave up 11 bases; unmatched junction bases: 10. This CDR3 is built from 14 residues. Germline V gene sequence: CDR1 MNHEY, CDR2 SMNVEV (reference sequence). In DNA form, the CDR3 reads TGTGCCAGCAGTCGAAGACTAGCGGCGTTCAAGCAGTTCTTC. Protein product: CASSRRLAAFKQFF.

The V gene is TRBV10-1, the J gene TRBJ2-1; 9 bases match TRBD2. V lost 5 bases to trimming and J lost 2 bases; unmatched junction nucleotides: 7. Per germline, CDR1 WNHNN and CDR2 SYGVQD (reference sequence). The CDR3 sequence is 16 residues long. This chain's CDR3 is CASSHRRLAAYNEQFF. Written as DNA, the CDR3 is TGCGCCAGCAGTCACCGCCGACTAGCGGCCTACAATGAGCAGTTCTTC.

The V call is TRBV27, the J call TRBJ2-2; TRBD2 matches 8 bases. The CDR3 has 16 residues. Unmatched junction bases numbered 6, after V lost 1 base and J lost 5 bases. The germline V gene encodes CDR1 MNHEY and CDR2 SMNVEV (reference sequence). The CDR3 sequence is CASSLWREVRTGELFF. In nucleotides, the CDR3 is TGTGCCAGCAGTTTATGGCGGGAGGTACGGACCGGGGAGCTGTTTTTT.

A remark on this clone: Other DNA sequences in this sample translate to the same CDR3. The chain uses TRBV20-1 and TRBJ1-2; no definite D call. Germline CDR1 is DFQATT and CDR2 is SNEGSKA (reference sequence). The CDR3 length is 11 residues. Trimming stripped 0 bases from V and 2 bases from J, with 1 base between. CDR3 nucleotides: TGCAGTGCTAGAGAGAACTATGGCTACACCTTC. Amino acids: CSARENYGYTF.

The genes are TRBV4-3 and TRBJ2-7; TRBD2 matches 9 bases. The CDR3 length is 16 residues. V dropped 4 bases and J dropped 3; count of bases not matched to a gene: 10. Germline V gene sequence: CDR1 LGHNA, CDR2 YSLEER. In DNA, the CDR3 is TGCGCCAGCAGCCCCGGGCGACTAGCGGTTGGCTACGAGCAGTACTTC. Its translation: CASSPGRLAVGYEQYF.

The chain couples TRBV28 to TRBJ1-5; the D is unclear. V was pared by 6 bases and J by 1 base, with 13 bases between. The CDR3 loop spans 15 amino acids. CDR1 is MDHEN, CDR2 SYDVKM, per germline. CDR3: CASSLAARSNQPQHF. The DNA for the CDR3 is TGTGCCAGCAGCTTGGCCGCGCGGAGCAATCAGCCCCAGCATTTT.

The chain combines TRBV18 with TRBJ1-1, with a tentative D call TRBD1 (5 bases). Germline loops: CDR1 KGHSH, CDR2 LQKENI. The V gene lost 2 bases and the J gene lost 1 base, with 11 bases spanning the gap. This CDR3 spans 15 amino acids. CDR3 amino acids: CASSPGGQTNTEAFF. CDR3 coding DNA: TGTGCCAGCTCACCAGGAGGACAAACGAACACTGAAGCTTTCTTT.

About this clone itself: Different DNA sequences within this sample yield the same CDR3. The chain joins TRBV2 to TRBJ1-2; D perhaps matches TRBD1 (6 bases). In germline, CDR1 is SNHLY, CDR2 FYNNEI. CDR3 length: 11 residues. Trimming shortened V by 8 bases and J by 5 bases, and 9 bases separated the two germline ends. DNA of the CDR3: TGTGCCAGCGGAACAGGGTATGGCTACACCTTC. The encoded protein is CASGTGYGYTF. Variable domain in full (rest from reference TRBV2 and TRBJ1-2): EPEVTQTPSHQVTQMGQEVILRCVPISNHLYFYWYRQILGQKVEFLVSFYNNEISEKSEIFDDQFSVERPDGSNFTLKIRSTKLEDSAMYFCASGTGYGYTFGSGTRLTVV.

The chain couples TRBV27 to TRBJ1-1; no firm D call. The V end lost 0 bases, the J end lost 10 bases, and 21 bases lay between the germline ends. This CDR3 has 16 residues. Germline CDR1 is MNHEY and CDR2 is SMNVEV (reference sequence). DNA for the CDR3: TGTGCCAGCAGTTTATCAATCCTGGCACCCTCCCGCGGAGCTTTCTTT. It specifies CASSLSILAPSRGAFF.

A single count supports this clone. V and J are TRBV18 and TRBJ1-4; no clear D gene. CDR3 size: 14 residues. Trimming shortened V by 5 bases and J by 8 bases, and 15 bases separated the two germline ends. Germline V gene data show CDR1 as KGHSH and CDR2 as LQKENI. CDR3 sequence reads: CASSDSIGEEKLFF. CDR3 bases: TGTGCCAGCTCAGACTCCATCGGGGAGGAAAAACTGTTTTTT.

The V gene is TRBV6-1, the J gene TRBJ2-1; the match to TRBD2 covers 14 bases. Per the germline V gene, CDR1 is MNHNS and CDR2 is SASEGT. The V and J ends lost 4 bases and 9 bases, in that order; junction bases with no gene match: 11. CDR3 length: 17 residues. The CDR3 DNA is TGTGCCAGCAGTGCCGACTCCGGGACTAGCGGGAGAGTTGAGCAGTTCTTC. Its protein product is CASSADSGTSGRVEQFF.

The chain employs TRBV4-1 and TRBJ2-1; the match to TRBD2 covers 8 bases. V dropped 3 bases and J dropped 9; count of bases not matched to a gene: 13. This CDR3 is built from 16 residues. The V gene's germline CDR1 is MGHRA and CDR2 YSYEKL. CDR3 amino acids: CASSQSVAGTVSEQFF. In DNA, the CDR3 is TGCGCCAGCAGCCAGTCAGTAGCGGGAACGGTTAGTGAGCAGTTCTTC.

Notes on this clone: Other DNA sequences in the sample encode the same CDR3. The chain couples TRBV18 to TRBJ2-2, with no clear D. V dropped 1 base and J dropped 3 bases, with 3 bases sitting between them. CDR3 size: 13 residues. The germline V gene encodes CDR1 KGHSH and CDR2 LQKENI. The CDR3 loop reads CASSPLDTGELFF. CDR3 nucleotide sequence: TGTGCCAGCTCACCACTAGACACCGGGGAGCTGTTTTTT.

V is TRBV19 and J is TRBJ2-1; D unclear. Germline CDR1 LNHDA, CDR2 SQIVND (reference sequence). The CDR3 consists of 18 residues. The ends were cut back, 2 bases at V and 6 bases at J, with 23 bases in the middle. The CDR3 DNA follows: TGTGCCAGTAGTATAAGCTTACGGGTCGGCAGGCTGATCAATGAGCAGTTCTTC. Amino acid sequence: CASSISLRVGRLINEQFF.

The CDR3 is CASSLGGRAFGEQFF. In nucleotides, the CDR3 is TGTGCCAGCAGCTTAGGTGGGAGGGCCTTTGGGGAGCAGTTCTTC. This rearrangement joins TRBV7-3 to TRBJ2-1; 7 bases match TRBD2. J lost 10 bases, V lost 2 bases, and 11 bases had no gene match. The germline V gene encodes CDR1 SGHTA and CDR2 FQGTGA. The CDR3 extends over 15 amino acids.

The chain is built from TRBV28 and TRBJ2-3; unclear D gene. Germline loops: CDR1 MDHEN, CDR2 SYDVKM. The CDR3 has 17 amino acids. The V end was cut by 6 bases, the J end by 0 bases, with 19 bases between. The CDR3 bases are TGTGCCAGCAGCTCCCCCCCACGAGCGACTAGCACAGATACGCAGTATTTT. This translates into CASSSPPRATSTDTQYF.

In its sample, this clone was seen a few times. The chain combines TRBV4-2 with TRBJ1-1; D not resolved. With 0 bases removed from V and 3 bases from J, the gap between germline ends came to 14 bases. This CDR3 region has 16 residues. From germline, CDR1 is LGHNA and CDR2 YNFKEQ. The CDR3 nucleotides read TGTGCCAGCAGCCAAGATGACTTCTCGGGCGACACTGAAGCTTTCTTT. This sequence encodes CASSQDDFSGDTEAFF.

This chain uses TRBV7-3 with TRBJ2-3; D is perhaps TRBD2 (6 bases). The CDR3 spans 17 residues. V lost 5 bases and J lost 0, with 18 bases in between. Germline V gene lookup returns CDR1 SGHTA and CDR2 FQGTGA. The CDR3 DNA sequence: TGTGCCAGCAGCCGGAACCGGGCCAGCGGGAGCACAGATACGCAGTATTTT. This gives the protein CASSRNRASGSTDTQYF.

The table lists this clone with a count of one. The rearrangement links TRBV5-4 to TRBJ2-1; 12 nucleotides match TRBD2. The J segment lost 6 bases and the V segment lost 4 bases, leaving 5 bases of the junction unmatched. The CDR3 runs to 15 residues. CDR1 is SGHNT, CDR2 YYREEE, per germline (reference sequence). The CDR3 loop reads CASSLRTSGANEQFF. CDR3 nucleotides: TGTGCCAGCAGCCTCAGGACTAGCGGGGCCAATGAGCAGTTCTTC.

This sequence joins TRBV7-2 and TRBJ2-7; D call uncertain. The CDR3 length is 14 residues. V was pared by 1 base and J by 3 bases, with 10 bases between. Germline CDR1 reads SGHTA; CDR2 reads FQGNSA. The CDR3 DNA sequence: TGTGCCAGCAGCTTAGGCCGGACCAACTACGAGCAGTACTTC. Protein sequence: CASSLGRTNYEQYF.

The J gene is TRBJ2-1, the V gene TRBV6-5, with 7 bases lining up with TRBD1. CDR3 size: 16 residues. Trimming removed 4 bases from V and 0 bases from J; junction bases left unmatched: 6. Germline lookup yields CDR1 MNHEY and CDR2 SVGAGI. This chain's CDR3 is CASSLTGANSYNEQFF. In nucleotides, the CDR3 is TGTGCCAGCAGTTTAACAGGGGCTAACTCCTACAATGAGCAGTTCTTC.